This TCR beta chain was obtained from a study of blood T cells in healthy people across ages. A second roughly 7 to 11 cycle PCR used barcoded and J-beta primers. Every sample gave at least 3 million paired-end reads containing CDR3. TCRdb re-called the 5' RACE reads with MiXCR, one entry per CDR3 protein. Of about 730,000 distinct CDR3 sequences listed, approximately 43% were seen once; the top ten hold 20% to 25%. Germline lookup yields CDR1 DFQATT and CDR2 SNEGSKA (reference sequence). The CDR3 runs 12 residues. A single count supports this clonotype. The J gene is TRBJ2-5, the V gene TRBV20-1; D perhaps matches TRBD2 (6 bases). Matching the DNA end better, TRBJ2-7 makes the J call doubtful. The sample was blood. The receptor's source is a woman in her sixties or seventies in good health. The CDR3 region has the DNA TGCAGTGCTAGCCCCAGCGGGTTCGAGCAGTACTTC. Its translation is CSASPSGFEQYF.